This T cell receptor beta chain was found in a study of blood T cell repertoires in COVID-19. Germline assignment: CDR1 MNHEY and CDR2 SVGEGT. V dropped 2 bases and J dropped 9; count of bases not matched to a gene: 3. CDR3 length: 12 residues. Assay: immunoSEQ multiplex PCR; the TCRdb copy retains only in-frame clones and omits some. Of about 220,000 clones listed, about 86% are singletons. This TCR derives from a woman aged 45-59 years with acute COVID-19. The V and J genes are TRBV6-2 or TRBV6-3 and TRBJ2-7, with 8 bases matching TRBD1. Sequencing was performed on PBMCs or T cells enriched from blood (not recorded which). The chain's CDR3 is CASSYQGTGQYF. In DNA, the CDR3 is TGTGCCAGCAGTTACCAGGGGACAGGGCAGTACTTC.